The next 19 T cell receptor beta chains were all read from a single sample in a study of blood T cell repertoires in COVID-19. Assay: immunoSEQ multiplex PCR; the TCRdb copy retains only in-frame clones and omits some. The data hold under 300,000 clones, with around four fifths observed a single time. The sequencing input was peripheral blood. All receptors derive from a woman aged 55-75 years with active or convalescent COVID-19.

The CDR3 coding sequence is TGTGCCAGCAGTCCATACAATTCGGGGGGGGCCTGGTTCTTC. Translating it yields CASSPYNSGGAWFF. The chain combines TRBV7-2 with TRBJ2-1; TRBD2 matches 8 bases. J gave up 15 bases and V 6 bases, and 16 bases lay outside the gene matches. Germline V gives CDR1 SGHTA, CDR2 FQGNSA. The CDR3 has 14 residues.

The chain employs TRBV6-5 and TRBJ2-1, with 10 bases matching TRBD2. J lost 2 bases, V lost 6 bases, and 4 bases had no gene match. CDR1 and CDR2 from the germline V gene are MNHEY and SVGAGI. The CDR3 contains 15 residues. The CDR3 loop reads CASSHSGGPYNEQFF. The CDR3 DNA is TGTGCCAGCAGCCATAGCGGGGGGCCCTACAATGAGCAGTTCTTC.

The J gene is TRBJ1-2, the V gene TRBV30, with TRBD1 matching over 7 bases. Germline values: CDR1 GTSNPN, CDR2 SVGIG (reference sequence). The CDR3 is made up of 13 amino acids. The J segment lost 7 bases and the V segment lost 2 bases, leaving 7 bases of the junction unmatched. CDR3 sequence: CAWSRQGRGGYTF. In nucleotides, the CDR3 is TGTGCCTGGAGTCGACAGGGTAGGGGTGGCTACACCTTC.

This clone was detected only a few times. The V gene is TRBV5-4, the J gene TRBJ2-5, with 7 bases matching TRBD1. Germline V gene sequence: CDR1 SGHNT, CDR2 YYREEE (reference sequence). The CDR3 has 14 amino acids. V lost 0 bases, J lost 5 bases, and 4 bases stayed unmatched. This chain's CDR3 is CASSLEDRPETQYF. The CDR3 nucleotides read TGTGCCAGCAGCTTGGAGGACAGGCCGGAGACCCAGTACTTC.

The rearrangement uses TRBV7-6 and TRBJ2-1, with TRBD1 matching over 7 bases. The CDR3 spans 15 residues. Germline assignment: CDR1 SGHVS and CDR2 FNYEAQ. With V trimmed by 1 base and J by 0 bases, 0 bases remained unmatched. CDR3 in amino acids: CASSLGQGSYNEQFF. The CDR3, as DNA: TGTGCCAGCAGCTTAGGACAGGGCTCCTACAATGAGCAGTTCTTC. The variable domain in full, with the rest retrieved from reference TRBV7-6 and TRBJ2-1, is GAGVSQSPRYKVTKRGQDVALRCDPISGHVSLYWYRQALGQGPEFLTYFNYEAQQDKSGLPNDRFSAERPEGSISTLTIQRTEQRDSAMYRCASSLGQGSYNEQFFGPGTRLTVL.

The CDR3 protein is CASSFPRGARGNTQYF. The DNA of the CDR3 is TGTGCCAGCAGCTTCCCGCGGGGGGCGCGCGGAAATACGCAGTATTTT. The chain uses TRBV11-2 and TRBJ2-3; TRBD2 aligns across 8 bases. V lost 3 bases and J lost 7; bases outside the gene matches: 12. The CDR3 runs to 16 residues. Germline CDR1 is SGHAT and CDR2 is FQNNGV.

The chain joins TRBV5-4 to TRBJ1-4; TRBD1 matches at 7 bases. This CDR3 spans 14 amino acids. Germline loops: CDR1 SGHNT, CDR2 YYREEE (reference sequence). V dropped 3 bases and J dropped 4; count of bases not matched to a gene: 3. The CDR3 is CASSSGQNNEKLFF. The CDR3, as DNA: TGTGCCAGCAGCTCGGGACAGAATAATGAAAAACTGTTTTTT. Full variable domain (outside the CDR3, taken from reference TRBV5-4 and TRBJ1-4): ETGVTQSPTHLIKTRGQQVTLRCSSQSGHNTVSWYQQALGQGPQFIFQYYREEENGRGNFPPRFSGLQFPNYSSELNVNALELDDSALYLCASSSGQNNEKLFFGSGTQLSVL.

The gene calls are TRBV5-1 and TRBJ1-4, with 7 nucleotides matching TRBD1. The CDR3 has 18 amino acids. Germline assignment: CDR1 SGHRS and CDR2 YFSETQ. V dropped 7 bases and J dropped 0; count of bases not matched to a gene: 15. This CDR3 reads CASREGRDRLATNEKLFF. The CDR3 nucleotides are TGCGCCAGCCGAGAGGGCCGGGACAGACTAGCAACTAATGAAAAACTGTTTTTT.

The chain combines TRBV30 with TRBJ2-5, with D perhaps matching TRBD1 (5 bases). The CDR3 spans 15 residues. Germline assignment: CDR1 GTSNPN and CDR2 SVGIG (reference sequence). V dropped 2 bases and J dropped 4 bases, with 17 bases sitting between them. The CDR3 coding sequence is TGTGCCTGGAGTACGGACACCCATTTCCGAGAGACCCAGTACTTC. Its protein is CAWSTDTHFRETQYF.

CDR3 protein: CASSLQEFVQPQHF. As DNA, the CDR3 is TGTGCCAGCAGCTTACAGGAATTTGTTCAGCCCCAGCATTTT. The V gene is TRBV7-6, the J gene TRBJ1-5; D remains unclear. V lost 2 bases to trimming and J lost 6 bases, with 11 bases between them. Germline V lookup: CDR1 SGHVS, CDR2 FNYEAQ. This CDR3 is built from 14 residues.

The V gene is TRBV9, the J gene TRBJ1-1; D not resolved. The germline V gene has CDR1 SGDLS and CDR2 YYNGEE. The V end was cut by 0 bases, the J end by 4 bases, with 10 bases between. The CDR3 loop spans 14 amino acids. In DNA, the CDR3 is TGTGCCAGCAGCGTAGTGGGAGGGTTCACTGAAGCTTTCTTT. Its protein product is CASSVVGGFTEAFF.

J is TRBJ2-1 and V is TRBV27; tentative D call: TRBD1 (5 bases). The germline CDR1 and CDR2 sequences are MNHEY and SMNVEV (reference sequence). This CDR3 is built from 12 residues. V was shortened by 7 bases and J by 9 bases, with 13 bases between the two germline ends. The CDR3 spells CASTRAQGEQFF. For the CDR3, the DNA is TGTGCCAGCACGAGAGCCCAGGGTGAGCAGTTCTTC.

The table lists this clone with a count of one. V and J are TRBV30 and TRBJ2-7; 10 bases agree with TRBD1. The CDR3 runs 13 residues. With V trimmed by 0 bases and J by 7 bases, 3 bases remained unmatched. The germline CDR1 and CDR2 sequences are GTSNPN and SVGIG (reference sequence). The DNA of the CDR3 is TGTGCCTGGAGTGTACGGACAGGGGGTGAGCAGTACTTC. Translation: CAWSVRTGGEQYF.

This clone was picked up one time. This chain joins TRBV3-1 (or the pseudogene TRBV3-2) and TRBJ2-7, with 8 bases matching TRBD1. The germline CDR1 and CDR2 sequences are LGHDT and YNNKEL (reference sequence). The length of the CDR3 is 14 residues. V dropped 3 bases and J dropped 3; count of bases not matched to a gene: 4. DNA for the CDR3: TGTGCCAGCAGCCAGACAGGGGCCGACTACGAGCAGTACTTC. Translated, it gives CASSQTGADYEQYF.

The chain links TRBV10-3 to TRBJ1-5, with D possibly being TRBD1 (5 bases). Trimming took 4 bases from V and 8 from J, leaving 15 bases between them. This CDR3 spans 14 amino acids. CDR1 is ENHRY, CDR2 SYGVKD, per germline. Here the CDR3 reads CAISGSGGLEPQHF. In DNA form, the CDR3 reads TGTGCCATCAGTGGGTCGGGGGGGTTGGAGCCCCAGCATTTT.

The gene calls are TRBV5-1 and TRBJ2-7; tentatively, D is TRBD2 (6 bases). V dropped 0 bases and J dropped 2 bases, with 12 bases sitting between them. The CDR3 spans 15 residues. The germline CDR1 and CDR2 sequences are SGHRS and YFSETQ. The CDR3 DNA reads TGCGCCAGCAGCTTGGCCGGAGGGGAAGCCTACGAGCAGTACTTC. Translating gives CASSLAGGEAYEQYF.

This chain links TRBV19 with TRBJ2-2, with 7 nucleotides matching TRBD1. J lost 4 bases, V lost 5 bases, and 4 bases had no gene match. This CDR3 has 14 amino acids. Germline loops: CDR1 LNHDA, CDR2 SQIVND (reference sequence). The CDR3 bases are TGTGCCAGTAGTCCCCGACAGGGCACCGGGGAGCTGTTTTTT. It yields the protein CASSPRQGTGELFF.

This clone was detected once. CDR3 coding DNA: TGTGCCAGCAGCTTAATCATTCAAGAGACCCAGTACTTC. It is translated as CASSLIIQETQYF. This chain uses TRBV7-2 with TRBJ2-5; D remains unclear. The V gene lost 2 bases and the J gene lost 2 bases, with 6 bases spanning the gap. CDR3 size: 13 residues. The V gene's germline CDR1 is SGHTA and CDR2 FQGNSA.

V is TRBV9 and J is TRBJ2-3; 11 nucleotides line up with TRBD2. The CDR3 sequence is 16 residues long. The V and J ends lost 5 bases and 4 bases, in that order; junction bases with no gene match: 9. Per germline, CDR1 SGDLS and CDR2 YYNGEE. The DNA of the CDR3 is TGTGCCAGCAGTGAATATAGCGGGGGGGCGCCAGATACGCAGTATTTT. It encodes CASSEYSGGAPDTQYF.